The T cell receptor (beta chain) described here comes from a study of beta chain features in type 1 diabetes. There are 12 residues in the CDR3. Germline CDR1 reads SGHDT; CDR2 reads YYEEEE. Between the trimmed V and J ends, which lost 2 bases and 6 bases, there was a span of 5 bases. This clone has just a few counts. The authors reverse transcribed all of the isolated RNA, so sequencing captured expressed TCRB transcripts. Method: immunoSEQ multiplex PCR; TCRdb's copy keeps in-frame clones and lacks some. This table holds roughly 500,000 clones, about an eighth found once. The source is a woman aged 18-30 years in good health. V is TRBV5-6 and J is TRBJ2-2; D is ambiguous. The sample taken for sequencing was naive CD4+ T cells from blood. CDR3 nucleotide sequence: TGTGCCAGCAGCTTCAGGCCCGGGGAGCTGTTTTTT. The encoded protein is CASSFRPGELFF. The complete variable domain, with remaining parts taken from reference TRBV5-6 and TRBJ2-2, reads DAGVTQSPTHLIKTRGQQVTLRCSPKSGHDTVSWYQQALGQGPQFIFQYYEEEERQRGNFPDRFSGHQFPNYSSELNVNALLLGDSALYLCASSFRPGELFFGEGSRLTVL.